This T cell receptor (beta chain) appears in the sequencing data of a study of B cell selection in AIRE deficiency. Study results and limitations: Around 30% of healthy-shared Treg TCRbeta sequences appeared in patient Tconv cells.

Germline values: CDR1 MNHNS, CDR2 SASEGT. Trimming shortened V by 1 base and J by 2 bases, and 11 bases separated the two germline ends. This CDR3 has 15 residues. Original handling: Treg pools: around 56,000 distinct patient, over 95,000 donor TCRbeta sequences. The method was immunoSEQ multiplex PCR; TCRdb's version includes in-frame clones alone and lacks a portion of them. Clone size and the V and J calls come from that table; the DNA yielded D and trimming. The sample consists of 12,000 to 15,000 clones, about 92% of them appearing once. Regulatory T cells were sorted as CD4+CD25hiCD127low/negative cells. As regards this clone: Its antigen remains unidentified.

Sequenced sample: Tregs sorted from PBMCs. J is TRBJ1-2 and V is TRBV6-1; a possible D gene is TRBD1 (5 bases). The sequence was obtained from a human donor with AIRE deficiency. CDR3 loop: CASSEGQGLNYGYTF. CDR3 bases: TGTGCCAGCAGTGAAGGGCAGGGCCTAAACTATGGCTACACCTTC.